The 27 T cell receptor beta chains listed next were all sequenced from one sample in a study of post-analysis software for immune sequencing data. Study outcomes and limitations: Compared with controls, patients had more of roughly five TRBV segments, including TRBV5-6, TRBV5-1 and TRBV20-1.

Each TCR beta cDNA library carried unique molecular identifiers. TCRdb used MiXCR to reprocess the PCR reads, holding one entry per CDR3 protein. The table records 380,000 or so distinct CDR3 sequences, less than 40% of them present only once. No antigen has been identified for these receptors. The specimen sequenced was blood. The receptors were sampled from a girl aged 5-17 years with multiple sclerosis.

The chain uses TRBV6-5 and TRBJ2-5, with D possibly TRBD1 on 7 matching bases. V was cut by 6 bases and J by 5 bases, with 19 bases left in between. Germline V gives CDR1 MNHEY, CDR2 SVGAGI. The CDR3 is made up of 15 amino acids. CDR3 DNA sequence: TGTGCCAGCAGCTTCAGGGGGGCTGGGTCTGAGACCCAGTACTTC. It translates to CASSFRGAGSETQYF.

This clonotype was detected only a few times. CDR3 residues: CSARDLSGTGDSPLHF. The CDR3 region has the DNA TGCAGTGCTAGAGATCTCTCTGGTACAGGGGATTCACCCCTCCACTTT. The chain joins TRBV20-1 to TRBJ1-6; TRBD1 agrees at 7 bases. CDR1 is DFQATT, CDR2 SNEGSKA, per germline (reference sequence). The CDR3 covers 16 residues. V was clipped by 0 bases and J by 8 bases; unmatched bases: 10.

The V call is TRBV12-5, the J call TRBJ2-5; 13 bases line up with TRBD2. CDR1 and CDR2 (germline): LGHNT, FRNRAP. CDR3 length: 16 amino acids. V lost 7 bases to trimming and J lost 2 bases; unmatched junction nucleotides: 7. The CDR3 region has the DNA TGTGCTAGTGCAAGGACTAGCGGGGGTAGTCAAGAGACCCAGTACTTC. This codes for CASARTSGGSQETQYF.

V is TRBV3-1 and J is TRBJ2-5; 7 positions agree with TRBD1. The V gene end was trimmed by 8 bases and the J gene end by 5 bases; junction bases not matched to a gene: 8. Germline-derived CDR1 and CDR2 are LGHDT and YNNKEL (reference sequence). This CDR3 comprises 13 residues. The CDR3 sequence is CASGGQTAETQYF. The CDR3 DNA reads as TGTGCCAGCGGGGGACAGACGGCGGAGACCCAGTACTTC.

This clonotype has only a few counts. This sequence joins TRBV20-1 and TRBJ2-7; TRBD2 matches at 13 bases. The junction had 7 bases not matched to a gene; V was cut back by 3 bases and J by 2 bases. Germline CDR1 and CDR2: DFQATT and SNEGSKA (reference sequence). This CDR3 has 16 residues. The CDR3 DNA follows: TGCAGTGCTAGCTATGAGGGGACTAGCGGGACCTACGAGCAGTACTTC. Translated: CSASYEGTSGTYEQYF.

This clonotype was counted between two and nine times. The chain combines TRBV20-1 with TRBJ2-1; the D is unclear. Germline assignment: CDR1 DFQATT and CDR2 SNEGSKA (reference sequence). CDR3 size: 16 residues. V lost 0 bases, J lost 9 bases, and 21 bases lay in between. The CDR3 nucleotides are TGCAGTGCTAGAGATCCCCTAAGCGCCTTAGTAGGTGAGCAGTTCTTC. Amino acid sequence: CSARDPLSALVGEQFF.

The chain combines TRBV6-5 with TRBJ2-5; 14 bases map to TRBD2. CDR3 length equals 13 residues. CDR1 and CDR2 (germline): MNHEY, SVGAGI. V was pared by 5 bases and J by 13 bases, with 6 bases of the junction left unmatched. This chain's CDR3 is CASSGLAGGHAYF. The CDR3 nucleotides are TGTGCCAGCAGTGGACTAGCGGGGGGCCATGCGTACTTC.

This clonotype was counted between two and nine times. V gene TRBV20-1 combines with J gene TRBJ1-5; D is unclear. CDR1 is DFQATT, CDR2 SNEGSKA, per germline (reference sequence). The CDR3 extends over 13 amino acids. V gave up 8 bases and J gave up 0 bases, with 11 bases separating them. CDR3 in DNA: TGCAGTACGGTGGACGGTAGCAATCAGCCCCAGCATTTT. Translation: CSTVDGSNQPQHF.

The CDR3 DNA reads as TGCGCCAGCAGCCCCCTGGAAAAGGGGGCGCGTGAGCAGTACTTC. Protein product: CASSPLEKGAREQYF. V and J are TRBV5-1 and TRBJ2-7, with TRBD1 matching over 7 bases. CDR1 is SGHRS, CDR2 YFSETQ, per germline. CDR3 length: 15 amino acids. With V trimmed by 4 bases and J by 7 bases, 14 bases remained unmatched.

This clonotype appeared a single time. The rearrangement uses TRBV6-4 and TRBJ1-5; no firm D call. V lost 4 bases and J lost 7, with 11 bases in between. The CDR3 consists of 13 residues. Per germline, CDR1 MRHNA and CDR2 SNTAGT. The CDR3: CASSGDLGQPQHF. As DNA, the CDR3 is TGTGCCAGCAGTGGGGATTTGGGACAGCCCCAGCATTTT.

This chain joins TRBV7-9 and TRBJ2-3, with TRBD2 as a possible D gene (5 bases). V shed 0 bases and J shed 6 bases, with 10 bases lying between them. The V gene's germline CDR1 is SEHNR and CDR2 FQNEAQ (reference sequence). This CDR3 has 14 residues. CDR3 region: CASSLASQRDTQYF. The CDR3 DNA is TGTGCCAGCAGCTTAGCGAGTCAGCGGGATACGCAGTATTTT.

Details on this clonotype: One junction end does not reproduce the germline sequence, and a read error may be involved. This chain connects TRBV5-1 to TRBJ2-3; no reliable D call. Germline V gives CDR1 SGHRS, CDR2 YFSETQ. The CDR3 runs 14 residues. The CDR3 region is CAGSLARSPDTQYF. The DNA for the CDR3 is TGCGCCGGCAGCTTGGCCAGGAGTCCAGATACGCAGTATTTT.

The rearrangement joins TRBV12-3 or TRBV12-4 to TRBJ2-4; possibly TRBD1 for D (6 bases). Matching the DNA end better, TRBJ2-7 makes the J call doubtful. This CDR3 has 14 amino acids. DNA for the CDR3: TGTGCCAGCAGTCCAACACAGGGTTCGTACGAGCAGTACTTC. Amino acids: CASSPTQGSYEQYF.

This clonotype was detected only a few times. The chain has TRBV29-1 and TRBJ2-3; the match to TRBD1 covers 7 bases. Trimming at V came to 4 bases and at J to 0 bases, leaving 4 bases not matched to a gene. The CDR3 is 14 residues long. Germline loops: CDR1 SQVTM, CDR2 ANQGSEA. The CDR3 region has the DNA TGCAGCGTTGGAGGGGGCACTAGCACAGATACGCAGTATTTT. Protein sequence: CSVGGGTSTDTQYF.

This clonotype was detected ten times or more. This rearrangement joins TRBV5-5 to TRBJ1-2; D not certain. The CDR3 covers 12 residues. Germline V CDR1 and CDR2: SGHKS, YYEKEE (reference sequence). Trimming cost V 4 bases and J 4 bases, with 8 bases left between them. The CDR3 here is CASSGRGYGYTF. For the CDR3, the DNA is TGTGCCAGCAGCGGTCGAGGCTATGGCTACACCTTC. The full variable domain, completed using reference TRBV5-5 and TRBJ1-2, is DAGVTQSPTHLIKTRGQQVTLRCSPISGHKSVSWYQQVLGQGPQFIFQYYEKEERGRGNFPDRFSARQFPNYSSELNVNALLLGDSALYLCASSGRGYGYTFGSGTRLTVV.

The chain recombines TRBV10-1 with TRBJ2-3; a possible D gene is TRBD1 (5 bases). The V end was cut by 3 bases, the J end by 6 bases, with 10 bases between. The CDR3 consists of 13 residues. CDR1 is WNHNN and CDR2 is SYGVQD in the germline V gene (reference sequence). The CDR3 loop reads CASSEGSGDTQYF. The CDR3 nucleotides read TGCGCCAGCAGTGAAGGGTCAGGGGATACGCAGTATTTT.

The CDR3 is CASSPDSGSSYEQYF. The CDR3 coding sequence is TGTGCCAGTAGTCCGGACAGTGGGAGCTCCTACGAGCAGTACTTC. The rearrangement links TRBV19 to TRBJ2-7; possible D gene TRBD1, 6 bases. Germline CDR1 reads LNHDA; CDR2 reads SQIVND (reference sequence). The CDR3 is 15 amino acids. Trimming stripped 5 bases from V and 0 bases from J, with 14 bases between.

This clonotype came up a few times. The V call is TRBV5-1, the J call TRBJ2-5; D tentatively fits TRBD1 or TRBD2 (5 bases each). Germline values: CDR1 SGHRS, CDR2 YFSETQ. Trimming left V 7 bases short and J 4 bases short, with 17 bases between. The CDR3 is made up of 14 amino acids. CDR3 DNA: TGCGCCAGCGACCGCGACGGGGCGGCAGAGACCCAGTACTTC. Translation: CASDRDGAAETQYF.

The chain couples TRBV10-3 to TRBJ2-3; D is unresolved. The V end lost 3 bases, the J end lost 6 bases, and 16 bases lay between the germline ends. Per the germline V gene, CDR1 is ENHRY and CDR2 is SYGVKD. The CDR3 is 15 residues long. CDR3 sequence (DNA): TGTGCCATCAGTGAACCAACCCGGATGGTGGATACGCAGTATTTT. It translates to CAISEPTRMVDTQYF.

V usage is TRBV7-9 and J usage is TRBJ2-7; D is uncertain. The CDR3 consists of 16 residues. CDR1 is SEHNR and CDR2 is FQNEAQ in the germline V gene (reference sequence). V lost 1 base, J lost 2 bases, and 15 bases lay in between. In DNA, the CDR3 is TGTGCCAGCAGCTTAGGGTCTCCGGACGGTCCCTACGAGCAGTACTTC. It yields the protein CASSLGSPDGPYEQYF.

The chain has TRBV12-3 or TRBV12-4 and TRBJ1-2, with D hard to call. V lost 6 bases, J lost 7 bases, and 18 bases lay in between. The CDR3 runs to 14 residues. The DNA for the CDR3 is TGTGCCAGCAGCCCATACGAGCAGCAGATTGGCTACACCTTC. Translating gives CASSPYEQQIGYTF.

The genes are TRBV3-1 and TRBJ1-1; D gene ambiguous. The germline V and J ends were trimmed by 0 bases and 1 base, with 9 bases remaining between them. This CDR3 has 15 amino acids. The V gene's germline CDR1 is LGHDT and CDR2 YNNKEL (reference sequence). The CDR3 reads CASSQDAGPNTEAFF. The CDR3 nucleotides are TGTGCCAGCAGCCAAGATGCCGGACCGAACACTGAAGCTTTCTTT.

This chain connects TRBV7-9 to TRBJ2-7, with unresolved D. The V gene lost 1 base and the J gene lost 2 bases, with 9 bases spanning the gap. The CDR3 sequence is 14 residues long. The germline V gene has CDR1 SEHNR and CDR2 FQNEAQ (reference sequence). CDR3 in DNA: TGTGCCAGCAGCTTAGATTCCATGACCTACGAGCAGTACTTC. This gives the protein CASSLDSMTYEQYF.

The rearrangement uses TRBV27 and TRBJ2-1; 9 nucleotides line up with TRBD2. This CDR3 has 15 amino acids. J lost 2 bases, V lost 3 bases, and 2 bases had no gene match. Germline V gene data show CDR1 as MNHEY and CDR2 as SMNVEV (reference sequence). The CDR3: CASSFAGGAYNEQFF. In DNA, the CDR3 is TGTGCCAGCAGTTTCGCGGGGGGGGCCTACAATGAGCAGTTCTTC.

The CDR3: CASSPQTRQVGETQYF. The CDR3 DNA reads TGCGCCAGCAGCCCCCAAACGCGACAGGTTGGAGAGACCCAGTACTTC. The J gene is TRBJ2-5, the V gene TRBV5-1; maybe TRBD1 (6 bases). The CDR3 spans 16 residues. Looked up from germline, CDR1 is SGHRS and CDR2 is YFSETQ. Trimming pared 4 bases from V and 4 bases from J, leaving 20 bases between. Full variable domain (rest looked up from reference TRBV5-1 and TRBJ2-5): KAGVTQTPRYLIKTRGQQVTLSCSPISGHRSVSWYQQTPGQGLQFLFEYFSETQRNKGNFPGRFSGRQFSNSRSEMNVSTLELGDSALYLCASSPQTRQVGETQYFGPGTRLLVL.

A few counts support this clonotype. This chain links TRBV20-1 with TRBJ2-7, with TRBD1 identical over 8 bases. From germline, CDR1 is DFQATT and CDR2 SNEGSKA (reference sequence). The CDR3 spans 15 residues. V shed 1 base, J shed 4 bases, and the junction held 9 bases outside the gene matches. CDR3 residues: CSARVPRQGKYEQYF. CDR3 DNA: TGCAGTGCTAGAGTCCCCCGACAGGGGAAGTACGAGCAGTACTTC.

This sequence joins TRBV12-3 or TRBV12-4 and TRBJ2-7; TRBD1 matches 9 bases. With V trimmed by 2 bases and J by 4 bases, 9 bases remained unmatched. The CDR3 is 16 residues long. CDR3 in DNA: TGTGCCAGCAGTTTAACCCTGACAGGGGGAATGTACGAGCAGTACTTC. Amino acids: CASSLTLTGGMYEQYF.